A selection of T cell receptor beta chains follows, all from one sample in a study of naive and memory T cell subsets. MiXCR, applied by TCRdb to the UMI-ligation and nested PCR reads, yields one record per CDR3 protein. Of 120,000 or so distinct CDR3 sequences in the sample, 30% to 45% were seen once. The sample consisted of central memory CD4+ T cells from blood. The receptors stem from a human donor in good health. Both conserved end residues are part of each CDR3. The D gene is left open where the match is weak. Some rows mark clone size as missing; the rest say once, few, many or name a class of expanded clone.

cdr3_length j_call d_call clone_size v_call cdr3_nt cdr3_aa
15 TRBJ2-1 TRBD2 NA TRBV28 TGTGCCAGCAGGCCGGGGACTAGCGGGAGTGGGGAGCAGTTCTTC CASRPGTSGSGEQFF
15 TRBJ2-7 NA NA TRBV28 TGTGCCAGCAGTTTAAGATATTTCCCCTCCTACGAGCAGTACTTC CASSLRYFPSYEQYF
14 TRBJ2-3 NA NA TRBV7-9 TGTGCCAGCAGTCAATCGCTCCCCCGGGATACGCAGTATTTT CASSQSLPRDTQYF
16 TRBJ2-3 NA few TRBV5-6 TGTGCCAGCAGCTTGGGCCGACTTTCTAGCACAGATACGCAGTATTTT CASSLGRLSSTDTQYF
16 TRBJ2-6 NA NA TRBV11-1 TGTGCCAGCAGTCCTAAACTGCGCTCTGGGGCCAACGTCCTGACTTTC CASSPKLRSGANVLTF
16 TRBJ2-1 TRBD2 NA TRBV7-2 TGTGCCAGCAGCTTACGGCCCCCGGGACTAGCGCGTGAGCAGTTCTTC CASSLRPPGLAREQFF
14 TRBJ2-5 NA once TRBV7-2 TGTGCCAGCAGCTTAGGCAGGGGTTTCGAGACCCAGTACTTC CASSLGRGFETQYF
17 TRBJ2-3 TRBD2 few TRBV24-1 TGTGCCACCAGTGATTTTCTAGCGGGAGGAGGCACAGATACGCAGTATTTT CATSDFLAGGGTDTQYF
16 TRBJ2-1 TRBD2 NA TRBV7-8 TGTGCCAGCATCCCTTCGAGGAGGGAGGGCCCTCATGAGCAGTTCTTC CASIPSRREGPHEQFF
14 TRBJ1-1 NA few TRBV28 TGTGCCAGCAGAATGAAGGGGATGAAGACTGAAGCTTTCTTT CASRMKGMKTEAFF
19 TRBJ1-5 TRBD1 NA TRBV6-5 TGTGCCAGCAGTCAATATGGGTCCGGGACAGTCTATAGCAATCAGCCCCAGCATTTT CASSQYGSGTVYSNQPQHF
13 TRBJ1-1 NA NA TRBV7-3 TGTGCCAGCAGCTTGAGAGGGTTCTCTGAAGCTTTCTTT CASSLRGFSEAFF
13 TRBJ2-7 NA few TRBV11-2 TGTGCCAGCACCCTGACGGGCGCGGGAGAGCAGTACTTC CASTLTGAGEQYF
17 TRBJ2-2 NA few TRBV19 TGTGCCAGTAGTATCTCGGCAGGCGGAACAAACACCGGGGAGCTGTTTTTT CASSISAGGTNTGELFF
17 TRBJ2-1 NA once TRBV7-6 TGTGCCAGCAGCTTAGGTGGGCAGGGTTTGGGGGACAATGAGCAGTTCTTC CASSLGGQGLGDNEQFF
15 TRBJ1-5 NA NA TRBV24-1 TGTGCCACCAGTGATTCCGGGACCGCACTAGAGCCCCAGCATTTT CATSDSGTALEPQHF
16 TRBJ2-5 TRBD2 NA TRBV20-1 TGCAGTGCTAGTAATCTAGCGGGGCTGTACCAAGAGACCCAGTACTTC CSASNLAGLYQETQYF
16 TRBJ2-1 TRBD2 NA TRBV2 TGTGCCAGCAGGGGCGGGAGGAACACAAGGTTAAATGAGCAGTTCTTC CASRGGRNTRLNEQFF
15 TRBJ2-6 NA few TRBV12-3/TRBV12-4 TGTGCCAGCAGTTTTGCAGTCTCAGGGGCCAACGTCCTGACTTTC CASSFAVSGANVLTF
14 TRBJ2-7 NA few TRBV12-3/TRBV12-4 TGTGCCAGCAGTTTAGGGGGAGATGAGGGTGCGCAGTACTTC CASSLGGDEGAQYF
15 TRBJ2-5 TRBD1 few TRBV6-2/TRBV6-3 TGTGCCAGCAGGGAGACAGGGGGCAAAGGGGAGACCCAGTACTTC CASRETGGKGETQYF
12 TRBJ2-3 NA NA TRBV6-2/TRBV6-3 TGTGCCAGCAAGTGGGTGTCAGATACGCAGTATTTT CASKWVSDTQYF
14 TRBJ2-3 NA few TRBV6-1 TGTGCCAGCAGTGAACAGGGCGGGACAGATACGCAGTATTTT CASSEQGGTDTQYF
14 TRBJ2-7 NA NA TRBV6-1 TGTGCCAGCAGTGCCAAGGGACCGGGAGTTCGGCAGTACTTC CASSAKGPGVRQYF
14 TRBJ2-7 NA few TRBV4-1 TGCGCCAGCAGCCAAAGACATGGGGCATACGAGCAGTACTTC CASSQRHGAYEQYF
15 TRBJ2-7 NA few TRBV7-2 TGTGCCAGCAGCTTAGTTGGAGCGGGCTTGTACGAGCAGTACTTC CASSLVGAGLYEQYF
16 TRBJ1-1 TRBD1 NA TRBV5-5 TGTGTCAGCAGCTTTAGGACAGGGGCGGTATACACTGAAGCTTTCTTT CVSSFRTGAVYTEAFF
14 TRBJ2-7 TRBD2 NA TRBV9 TGTGCCAGCAGCCACCTAGCGGGAGTTGGGGAGCAGTACTTC CASSHLAGVGEQYF
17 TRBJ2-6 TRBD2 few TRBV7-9 TGTGCCAGCAGCCGCAGCGGGAGTGTCACTGGGGCCAACGTCCTGACTTTC CASSRSGSVTGANVLTF
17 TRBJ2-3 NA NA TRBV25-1 TGTGCCAGCAGTGAATTTTTGACTCCTGGGGCCGCAGATACGCAGTATTTT CASSEFLTPGAADTQYF
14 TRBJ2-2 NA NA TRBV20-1 TGCAGTGCTATACAGGGGAGGGGAACCGGGGAGCTGTTTTTT CSAIQGRGTGELFF
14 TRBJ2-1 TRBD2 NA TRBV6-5 TGTGCCACCACGACTAGCGGGAGTTCCAGGTGGCAGTTCTTC CATTTSGSSRWQFF
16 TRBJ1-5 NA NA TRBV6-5 TGTGCCAGCAGGCAGGCCGTTCGGGGAAGCAATCAGCCCCAGCATTTT CASRQAVRGSNQPQHF
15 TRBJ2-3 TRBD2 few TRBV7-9 TGTGCCAGCAGCCGCCGGGACTACAGCACAGATACGCAGTATTTT CASSRRDYSTDTQYF
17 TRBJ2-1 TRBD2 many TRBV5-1 TGCGCCAGCACCTACGCGGGACTAGCGGGAGTTTACAATGAGCAGTTCTTC CASTYAGLAGVYNEQFF
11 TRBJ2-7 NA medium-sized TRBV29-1 TGCAGCGTTGAGAAGGGCTACGAGCAGTACTTC CSVEKGYEQYF
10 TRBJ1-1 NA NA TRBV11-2 TGTGCCAGCAGCTCCGAGGGGGCTTTCTTT CASSSEGAFF
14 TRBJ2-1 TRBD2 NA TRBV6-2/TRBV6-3 TGTGCCAGCAGTTACGACGGGAGGCACAATGAGCAGTTCTTC CASSYDGRHNEQFF
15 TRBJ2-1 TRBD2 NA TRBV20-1 TGCAGTGCGGCTAGCGGGAGGGTCCCAGACAATGAGCAGTTCTTC CSAASGRVPDNEQFF
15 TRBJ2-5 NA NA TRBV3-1 TGTGCCAGCAGCCAAGAGCCCGGAGAGCGGGAGACCCAGTACTTC CASSQEPGERETQYF
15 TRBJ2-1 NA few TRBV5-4 TGTGCCAGCAGCCCCACTAGGCTCAAACACAATGAGCAGTTCTTC CASSPTRLKHNEQFF
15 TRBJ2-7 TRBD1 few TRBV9 TGTGCCAGCAGCGTAGAAGGACAGGCCCCTTACGAGCAGTACTTC CASSVEGQAPYEQYF
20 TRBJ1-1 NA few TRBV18 TGTGCCAGCTCCGACCATGGAACCAGACCAAAGACAGGTCTGAACACTGAAGCTTTCTTT CASSDHGTRPKTGLNTEAFF
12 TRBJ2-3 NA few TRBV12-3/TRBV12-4 TGTGCCAGCAGCCCTGATTCAGATACGCAGTATTTT CASSPDSDTQYF
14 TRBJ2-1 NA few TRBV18 TGTGCCAGCTCACCACGGGGGGTAGGCAATGAGCAGTTCTTC CASSPRGVGNEQFF